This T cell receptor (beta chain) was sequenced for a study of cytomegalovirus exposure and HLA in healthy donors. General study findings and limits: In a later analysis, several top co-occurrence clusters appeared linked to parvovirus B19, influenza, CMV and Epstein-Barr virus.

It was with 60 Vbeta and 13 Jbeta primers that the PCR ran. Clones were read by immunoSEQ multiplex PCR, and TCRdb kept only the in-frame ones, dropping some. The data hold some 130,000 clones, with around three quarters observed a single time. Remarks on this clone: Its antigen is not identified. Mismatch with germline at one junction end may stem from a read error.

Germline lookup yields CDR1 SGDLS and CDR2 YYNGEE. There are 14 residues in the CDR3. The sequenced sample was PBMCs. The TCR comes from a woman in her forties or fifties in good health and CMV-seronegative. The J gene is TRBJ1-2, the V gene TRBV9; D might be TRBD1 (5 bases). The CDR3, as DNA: TGTGCCAGCAGCGTGGGGGGTGGGGACTATGGCTACCCCTTC. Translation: CASSVGGGDYGYPF.